Listed below are T cell receptor beta chains from one sample, sequenced in a study of shared clonotypes between healthy human individuals. Produced via immunoSEQ multiplex PCR; TCRdb's table is partial and in-frame only. The profile shows around 2.5 million clones, 80% to 95% of them singletons. Sequenced sample: naive CD4+ T cells from PBMCs. These receptors came from a man between 18 and 35 years old in good health. Some clones in this sample may be carry-over from other donors' samples. The CDR3 runs from the conserved cysteine through the conserved F or W. Fields, in order: D gene, clone size, V gene, J gene, CDR3 protein, CDR3 DNA. D genes are given only for firm matches. The size field is filled for only some rows; it gives once, few, many or a size class.

NA	NA	TRBV19	TRBJ2-5	CASSIGQGTQETQYF	TGTGCCAGTAGTATAGGCCAGGGCACCCAAGAGACCCAGTACTTC
NA	NA	TRBV9	TRBJ2-1	CASSVGGTPSNEQFF	TGTGCCAGCAGCGTAGGCGGGACCCCTTCCAATGAGCAGTTCTTC
NA	NA	TRBV5-1	TRBJ1-1	CASSLQGNTEAFF	TGCGCCAGCAGCTTGCAGGGAAACACTGAAGCTTTCTTT
NA	NA	TRBV28	TRBJ1-2	CASSSSTWRRGYTF	TGTGCCAGCAGTTCCTCTACATGGAGGAGGGGCTACACCTTC
NA	NA	TRBV29-1	TRBJ2-7	CSVGQRLSYEQYF	TGCAGCGTGGGACAACGACTCTCCTACGAGCAGTACTTC
NA	NA	TRBV11-3	TRBJ2-1	CASSPEPYYYNEQFF	TGTGCCAGCAGCCCCGAGCCCTACTACTACAATGAGCAGTTCTTC
TRBD1	NA	TRBV18	TRBJ1-1	CASTKEGADTEAFF	TGTGCCAGCACGAAGGAGGGGGCGGACACTGAAGCTTTCTTT
TRBD1	NA	TRBV7-2	TRBJ1-2	CASSPPTNTGGGYTF	TGTGCCAGCAGCCCACCTACCAATACAGGGGGCGGCTACACCTTC
NA	NA	TRBV10-3	TRBJ2-7	CAISEGTGIGYEQYF	TGTGCCATCAGTGAGGGCACAGGGATCGGCTACGAGCAGTACTTC
NA	NA	TRBV2	TRBJ1-1	CASSKSARTTEAFF	TGTGCCAGCTCTAAATCGGCCAGGACCACTGAAGCTTTCTTT
TRBD2	NA	TRBV19	TRBJ2-5	CASSIILGGETQYF	TGTGCCAGTAGTATAATACTCGGGGGGGAGACCCAGTACTTC
TRBD1	NA	TRBV4-1	TRBJ1-3	CASSQEGQGYSGNTIYF	TGCGCCAGCAGCCAAGAGGGACAGGGGTACTCTGGAAACACCATATATTTT
NA	NA	TRBV7-8	TRBJ2-3	CASSPGEDTQYF	TGTGCCAGCAGCCCAGGGGAAGATACGCAGTATTTT
NA	NA	TRBV7-9	TRBJ1-1	CASSLDVTHTEAFF	TGTGCCAGCAGCTTAGACGTGACACACACTGAAGCTTTCTTT
TRBD1	NA	TRBV14	TRBJ2-4	CASSRTGGANIQYF	TGTGCCAGCAGCCGAACAGGGGGCGCGAACATTCAGTACTTC
NA	NA	TRBV7-9	TRBJ1-5	CASTRGGVNQPQHF	TGTGCCAGCACCCGGGGGGGGGTAAATCAGCCCCAGCATTTT
NA	NA	TRBV19	TRBJ2-2	CASGSRTGELFF	TGTGCCAGCGGGAGTCGTACCGGGGAGCTGTTTTTT
TRBD2	NA	TRBV5-1	TRBJ2-7	CASSLVLAGGYEQYF	TGCGCCAGCAGCTTGGTTCTAGCGGGAGGCTACGAGCAGTACTTC
NA	NA	TRBV5-6	TRBJ2-2	CASSFVGGITGELFF	TGTGCCAGCAGCTTCGTAGGGGGGATAACCGGGGAGCTGTTTTTT
TRBD1	NA	TRBV4-2	TRBJ2-2	CASSQVGTVNTGELFF	TGTGCCAGCAGCCAAGTGGGGACAGTCAACACCGGGGAGCTGTTTTTT
NA	once	TRBV7-2	TRBJ2-7	CASSSIGTSTPYEQYF	TGTGCCAGCAGCTCGATAGGGACATCCACCCCCTACGAGCAGTACTTC
NA	NA	TRBV28	TRBJ2-7	CASTSGGSPYSYEQYF	TGTGCCAGCACCTCAGGGGGGTCACCATACTCCTACGAGCAGTACTTC
NA	NA	TRBV7-3	TRBJ2-5	CASKEELAALGETQYF	TGTGCCAGCAAAGAAGAGCTAGCTGCTTTAGGAGAGACCCAGTACTTC
TRBD1	NA	TRBV6-5	TRBJ2-3	CASSYSGTAVTDTQYF	TGTGCCAGCAGTTACTCGGGGACAGCCGTTACAGATACGCAGTATTTT
NA	NA	TRBV7-9	TRBJ2-2	CASSLGGYGELFF	TGTGCCAGCAGCTTGGGGGGCTACGGGGAGCTGTTTTTT
NA	NA	TRBV30	TRBJ2-7	CAWGGGLGYEQYF	TGTGCCTGGGGTGGGGGCCTGGGGTACGAGCAGTACTTC
NA	NA	TRBV28	TRBJ1-1	CASSLLPGTEAFF	TGTGCCAGCAGTTTACTGCCCGGGACTGAAGCTTTCTTT
TRBD1	once	TRBV4-1	TRBJ1-1	CASSQDFGQGNVGAFF	TGCGCCAGCAGCCAAGACTTCGGACAGGGTAATGTTGGAGCTTTCTTT
NA	NA	TRBV7-9	TRBJ1-2	CASGGGRRILYGYTF	TGTGCCAGCGGGGGTGGTAGGCGGATTCTCTATGGCTACACCTTC
NA	NA	TRBV6-6	TRBJ2-7	CASSYSAPSAYEQYF	TGTGCCAGCAGTTACTCAGCGCCTAGCGCCTACGAGCAGTACTTC
TRBD2	NA	TRBV2	TRBJ2-3	CASSPGLGTDTQYF	TGTGCCAGCAGCCCGGGACTAGGGACAGATACGCAGTATTTT
NA	NA	TRBV5-4	TRBJ1-1	CASSPADPNTEAFF	TGTGCCAGCAGCCCGGCGGACCCGAACACTGAAGCTTTCTTT
TRBD1	few	TRBV28	TRBJ1-5	CATRTGILSNQPQHF	TGTGCCACCCGGACAGGGATTCTGAGCAATCAGCCCCAGCATTTT
NA	NA	TRBV18	TRBJ2-3	CASSPPSSDTQYF	TGTGCCAGCTCACCTCCCTCCTCAGATACGCAGTATTTT
TRBD2	NA	TRBV15	TRBJ2-5	CATSKGLAGTQETQYF	TGTGCCACCAGCAAGGGACTAGCGGGGACCCAAGAGACCCAGTACTTC
NA	NA	TRBV5-1	TRBJ2-1	CASSYGPGAEGDEQFF	TGCGCCAGCAGCTACGGGCCCGGGGCGGAGGGCGATGAGCAGTTCTTC
TRBD2	NA	TRBV27	TRBJ2-7	CASSRTSGTYEQYF	TGTGCCAGCAGTCGTACTAGCGGTACCTACGAGCAGTACTTC
TRBD1	NA	TRBV28	TRBJ1-1	CASRAPGQGNTEAFF	TGTGCCAGCAGGGCGCCGGGACAGGGGAACACTGAAGCTTTCTTT
TRBD1	NA	TRBV19	TRBJ2-4	CASSIDTWTGTGKNIQYF	TGTGCCAGTAGTATAGATACTTGGACAGGGACAGGCAAAAACATTCAGTACTTC
NA	NA	TRBV7-8	TRBJ2-2	CASSLARVTGELFF	TGTGCCAGCAGCTTAGCCCGGGTCACCGGGGAGCTGTTTTTT
NA	NA	TRBV11-1	TRBJ1-1	CASSLGLGTEAFF	TGTGCCAGCAGCTTAGGGTTAGGCACTGAAGCTTTCTTT
TRBD2	NA	TRBV7-2	TRBJ2-3	CASRSSSGRRTDTQYF	TGTGCCAGCAGATCCTCCAGCGGGAGGCGCACAGATACGCAGTATTTT
NA	NA	TRBV27	TRBJ1-1	CASSSSRENTEAFF	TGTGCCAGCAGTTCCTCTCGGGAGAACACTGAAGCTTTCTTT
NA	NA	TRBV19	TRBJ2-2	CASTPGTHTGELFF	TGTGCCAGTACCCCCGGGACCCACACCGGGGAGCTGTTTTTT
TRBD1	NA	TRBV28	TRBJ1-1	CASSLVGTAAEAFF	TGTGCCAGCAGTTTGGTTGGGACAGCGGCTGAAGCTTTCTTT
NA	NA	TRBV21-1	TRBJ2-1	CASSNVLVSFHEQFF	TGTGCCAGCAGCAATGTCCTAGTCAGTTTCCATGAGCAGTTCTTC
NA	NA	TRBV20-1	TRBJ2-5	CSAKRQETQYF	TGCAGTGCTAAGAGGCAAGAGACCCAGTACTTC
TRBD1	NA	TRBV25-1	TRBJ2-7	CASSRPYGTGFHEQYF	TGTGCCAGCAGTCGGCCATATGGGACAGGGTTCCACGAGCAGTACTTC